This paragraph covers one TCR beta chain sequence. The data are from a study of blood T cell repertoires in COVID-19. Whole-study context: Italy, Spain and the United States were the sources of the convalescent and acute COVID-19 samples. Sample material is recorded as cDNA or gDNA derived from T cells, B-cell-depleted T cells, or PBMCs.

Clones were read by immunoSEQ multiplex PCR, and TCRdb kept only the in-frame ones, dropping some. The data contain more than 200,000 clones, about 80% of them seen just once; the ten biggest clones take up 4% to 5.5%. Trimming cost V 6 bases and J 5 bases; bases outside gene matches: 8. The CDR3 totals 16 residues. The germline CDR1 and CDR2 sequences are WSHSY and SAAADI. The TCR comes from a man over 45 with active or convalescent COVID-19. Sequencing was done on a sample of peripheral blood. The chain carries TRBV10-2 and TRBJ2-2, with TRBD2 matching 11 bases. The CDR3 here is CASRPTSGGLTGELFF. Here the CDR3 DNA reads TGCGCCAGCAGACCAACTAGCGGGGGCCTGACCGGGGAGCTGTTTTTT.